A single sample is the source of the 27 T cell receptor beta chains below, sequenced in a study of beta chain features in type 1 diabetes. Isolated RNA was reverse transcribed in full, so expressed TCRB transcripts were sequenced. This table comes from immunoSEQ multiplex PCR, and its TCRdb copy is limited to in-frame clones, with some not included. Of about 250,000 clones listed, 13% to 15% are singletons. The source material was naive CD4+ T cells from blood. The receptors were sampled from a woman in her thirties or forties in good health.

The sample holds a few counts of this clone. The rearrangement links TRBV9 to TRBJ1-5; perhaps TRBD1 as D (6 bases). V was trimmed by 4 bases and J by 4 bases, leaving 9 bases between them. Per the germline V gene, CDR1 is SGDLS and CDR2 is YYNGEE. The CDR3 covers 13 residues. CDR3 region: CASSTTGNQPQHF. The CDR3 DNA follows: TGTGCCAGCAGCACAACAGGGAATCAGCCCCAGCATTTT. The complete variable domain, with remaining parts taken from reference TRBV9 and TRBJ1-5, reads DSGVTQTPKHLITATGQRVTLRCSPRSGDLSVYWYQQSLDQGLQFLIQYYNGEERAKGNILERFSAQQFPDLHSELNLSSLELGDSALYFCASSTTGNQPQHFGDGTRLSIL.

The table lists this clone with a few counts. V is TRBV18 and J is TRBJ2-3; 8 bases line up with TRBD2. V lost 0 bases, J lost 5 bases, and 7 bases stayed unmatched. Germline V gives CDR1 KGHSH, CDR2 LQKENI. This CDR3 contains 16 residues. Here the CDR3 reads CASSPPSSSGLDTQYF. In nucleotides, the CDR3 is TGTGCCAGCTCACCACCGTCCTCTAGCGGGTTAGATACGCAGTATTTT.

Note on this clone: Other DNA sequences in this specimen translate into the identical CDR3. The DNA of the CDR3 is TGTGCCAGCAGTCCGCTAGCGGGGGGGCCAGATACGCAGTATTTT. Protein sequence: CASSPLAGGPDTQYF. The chain carries TRBV6-1 and TRBJ2-3; 12 bases map to TRBD2. V shed 5 bases and J 4 bases; nucleotides not matched to a gene: 4. CDR1 MNHNS and CDR2 SASEGT come from the germline V gene. The CDR3 is 15 amino acids.

V usage is TRBV5-4 and J usage is TRBJ2-7, with a tentative D call TRBD2 (5 bases). The CDR3 has 14 residues. Trimming took off 4 bases at V and 3 bases at J, with 14 bases between the two ends. Germline V gives CDR1 SGHNT, CDR2 YYREEE (reference sequence). The CDR3 nucleotides are TGTGCCAGCAGCCCCAGGACCGGGGTCTACGAGCAGTACTTC. This gives the protein CASSPRTGVYEQYF.

This clone was detected only a few times. This sequence joins TRBV7-2 and TRBJ2-3; D unresolved. CDR1 is SGHTA, CDR2 FQGNSA, per germline. V dropped 2 bases and J dropped 2 bases, with 8 bases sitting between them. The CDR3 covers 14 residues. CDR3 bases: TGTGCCAGCAGCTTAAGCCACCTCACAGATACGCAGTATTTT. Protein sequence: CASSLSHLTDTQYF.

A few counts support this clone. In the same sample, other DNA sequences code for this CDR3. The gene calls are TRBV5-1 and TRBJ2-3; a weak D match, TRBD1 (5 bases). The CDR3 length is 14 residues. In germline, CDR1 is SGHRS, CDR2 YFSETQ. The V gene lost 6 bases and the J gene lost 0 bases, with 11 bases spanning the gap. CDR3 protein: CASTRQTSTDTQYF. CDR3 nucleotide sequence: TGCGCCAGCACCAGACAGACAAGCACAGATACGCAGTATTTT.

This chain joins TRBV5-1 and TRBJ1-1, with 7 bases that match TRBD1. From germline, CDR1 is SGHRS and CDR2 YFSETQ. Trimming cost V 3 bases and J 7 bases; bases outside gene matches: 6. The CDR3 length is 13 residues. CDR3 protein: CASSSGQSLEAFF. DNA for the CDR3: TGCGCCAGCAGCTCGGGACAGAGTCTTGAAGCTTTCTTT.

This sequence joins TRBV2 and TRBJ1-5, with 7 bases lining up with TRBD1. CDR1 and CDR2 (germline): SNHLY, FYNNEI. The CDR3 runs to 14 residues. Losses at the gene ends were 6 bases for V and 2 bases for J; bases not matched to a gene: 4. The CDR3 protein is CASRGTVGNQPQHF. As DNA, the CDR3 is TGTGCCAGCAGGGGGACAGTTGGCAATCAGCCCCAGCATTTT.

This clone was picked up a small number of times. The gene calls are TRBV18 and TRBJ2-5, with unresolved D. V was trimmed by 0 bases and J by 0 bases, leaving 11 bases between them. The CDR3 sequence is 16 residues long. Per germline, CDR1 KGHSH and CDR2 LQKENI. Written as DNA, the CDR3 is TGTGCCAGCTCACCACCGTCGCCTCAGTACCAAGAGACCCAGTACTTC. It is translated as CASSPPSPQYQETQYF.

For the CDR3, the DNA is TGTGCCAGCAGTGCGGAGGGGCCCCTTACCTACGAGCAGTACTTC. Amino acids: CASSAEGPLTYEQYF. V is TRBV2 and J is TRBJ2-7; D possibly corresponds to TRBD2 (6 bases). Germline V lookup: CDR1 SNHLY, CDR2 FYNNEI. Deletions cut 4 bases from V and 2 bases from J, with 15 bases between. CDR3 length: 15 residues.

This clone was detected only a few times. V gene TRBV18 combines with J gene TRBJ2-2; D is possibly TRBD1 (5 bases). CDR3 length equals 14 residues. In germline, CDR1 is KGHSH, CDR2 LQKENI. The V gene lost 3 bases and the J gene lost 5 bases, with 10 bases spanning the gap. The CDR3 bases are TGTGCCAGCTCACCGGCCAGGGCGACCGGGGAGCTGTTTTTT. Translated, it gives CASSPARATGELFF.

The chain combines TRBV7-8 with TRBJ1-5, with 8 positions matching TRBD1. With V trimmed by 5 bases and J by 7 bases, 10 bases remained unmatched. Germline lookup yields CDR1 SGHVS and CDR2 FQNEAQ. This CDR3 is built from 15 residues. The CDR3 region is CASSPQTGAQQPQHF. DNA for the CDR3: TGTGCCAGCAGCCCCCAGACAGGGGCCCAACAGCCCCAGCATTTT.

This clone appeared a few times. V and J are TRBV2 and TRBJ2-7; the match to TRBD2 covers 8 bases. Looked up from germline, CDR1 is SNHLY and CDR2 is FYNNEI. The CDR3 is 15 amino acids. With 2 bases clipped from V and 0 bases from J, the junction kept 3 bases outside the gene matches. The CDR3 bases are TGTGCCAGCAGTGAAAGGCGGGGGGTCTCCTACGAGCAGTACTTC. It yields the protein CASSERRGVSYEQYF. Full variable domain (missing parts from reference TRBV2 and TRBJ2-7): EPEVTQTPSHQVTQMGQEVILRCVPISNHLYFYWYRQILGQKVEFLVSFYNNEISEKSEIFDDQFSVERPDGSNFTLKIRSTKLEDSAMYFCASSERRGVSYEQYFGPGTRLTVT.

This clone was counted between two and nine times. The genes are TRBV4-2 and TRBJ2-3; D unclear. The CDR3 is made up of 16 amino acids. V shed 4 bases and J shed 0 bases, with 14 bases lying between them. Per germline, CDR1 LGHNA and CDR2 YNFKEQ. The CDR3 DNA reads as TGTGCCAGCAGCCTCCTCCCCCCTCGGAGCACAGATACGCAGTATTTT. It translates to CASSLLPPRSTDTQYF.

The sample holds a few counts of this clone. This could be a read error, since a much larger clone is one nucleotide away. This chain uses TRBV6-5 with TRBJ2-3, with TRBD1 matching over 7 bases. V lost 6 bases, J lost 4 bases, and 1 base stayed unmatched. Germline V CDR1 and CDR2: MNHEY, SVGAGI. The CDR3 is made up of 12 amino acids. The CDR3 sequence is CASRTGSDTQYF. Here the CDR3 DNA reads TGTGCCAGCAGGACAGGGTCAGATACGCAGTATTTT.

The rearrangement links TRBV5-8 to TRBJ1-2; 7 bases fit TRBD1. Per the germline V gene, CDR1 is SGHTS and CDR2 is YDEGEE. The CDR3 is 14 amino acids. V was pared by 4 bases and J by 4 bases, with 7 bases of the junction left unmatched. As DNA, the CDR3 is TGTGCCAGCAGCCTACAGGGGCGTGCCTATGGCTACACCTTC. This encodes CASSLQGRAYGYTF.

A few counts support this clone. This rearrangement joins TRBV29-1 to TRBJ2-3; maybe TRBD1 (7 bases). The CDR3 is 13 residues long. CDR1 is SQVTM, CDR2 ANQGSEA, per germline. Trimming pared 7 bases from V and 3 bases from J, leaving 14 bases between. This chain's CDR3 is CSAEGQLTDTQYF. The DNA for the CDR3 is TGCAGCGCGGAGGGACAGCTTACAGATACGCAGTATTTT.

In the case of this clone: Other nucleotide sequences in the sample specify the same CDR3. The CDR3 loop is CASSLARQETQYF. In DNA form, the CDR3 reads TGCGCCAGCAGCTTGGCGAGGCAAGAGACCCAGTACTTC. V usage is TRBV5-1 and J usage is TRBJ2-5; no reliable D call. Germline V lookup: CDR1 SGHRS, CDR2 YFSETQ. The CDR3 spans 13 residues. Trimming shortened V by 0 bases and J by 2 bases, and 5 bases separated the two germline ends. The whole variable domain, filled in from reference TRBV5-1 and TRBJ2-5, reads KAGVTQTPRYLIKTRGQQVTLSCSPISGHRSVSWYQQTPGQGLQFLFEYFSETQRNKGNFPGRFSGRQFSNSRSEMNVSTLELGDSALYLCASSLARQETQYFGPGTRLLVL.

The chain is built from TRBV19 and TRBJ2-3, with a possible D match to TRBD2 (5 bases). The CDR3 is made up of 13 amino acids. V was pared by 7 bases and J by 6 bases, with 14 bases between. In germline, CDR1 is LNHDA, CDR2 SQIVND (reference sequence). This CDR3 reads CASKKGIADTQYF. The CDR3 coding sequence is TGTGCCAGTAAGAAGGGTATAGCGGATACGCAGTATTTT.

This clone was detected only a few times. The chain combines TRBV18 with TRBJ1-2; D is possibly TRBD1 (6 bases). The CDR3 consists of 13 residues. Trimming removed 3 bases at V and 6 bases at J, with 11 bases between. Germline CDR1 is KGHSH and CDR2 is LQKENI. For the CDR3, the DNA is TGTGCCAGCTCACCGCGGGGGCAGGATGGCTACACCTTC. This encodes CASSPRGQDGYTF.

This sequence joins TRBV18 and TRBJ1-5; D remains unclear. V lost 0 bases and J lost 6, with 9 bases in between. The CDR3 is 14 residues long. Per germline, CDR1 KGHSH and CDR2 LQKENI. CDR3 nucleotide sequence: TGTGCCAGCTCACCACCCCCGCCCGGTCAGCCCCAGCATTTT. Translation: CASSPPPPGQPQHF.

The V and J genes are TRBV5-1 and TRBJ2-5; 9 positions agree with TRBD1. The end of the DNA aligns better with TRBJ2-7, so the J call may be wrong. The germline V gene encodes CDR1 SGHRS and CDR2 YFSETQ. The CDR3 is 13 amino acids. The CDR3 DNA sequence: TGCGCCAGCAGCTCAGACAGGGGGTACGAGCAGTACTTC. Its translation: CASSSDRGYEQYF.

V gene TRBV18 combines with J gene TRBJ1-1; TRBD1 aligns across 7 bases. Per the germline V gene, CDR1 is KGHSH and CDR2 is LQKENI. This CDR3 region has 13 residues. V was pared by 4 bases and J by 3 bases, with 2 bases of the junction left unmatched. DNA for the CDR3: TGTGCCAGCTCACTCACAGGGGACACTGAAGCTTTCTTT. This sequence encodes CASSLTGDTEAFF.

CDR3: CASRRAGGPYNEQFF. CDR3 bases: TGTGCCAGCAGGCGGGCGGGGGGGCCCTACAATGAGCAGTTCTTC. The V call is TRBV7-2, the J call TRBJ2-1, with 9 nucleotides matching TRBD2. The V segment lost 6 bases and the J segment 2 bases; nucleotides outside the gene matches: 5. This CDR3 contains 15 residues. CDR1 is SGHTA, CDR2 FQGNSA, per germline.

The chain carries TRBV9 and TRBJ2-5, with 8 bases aligning to TRBD1. Germline V gene data show CDR1 as SGDLS and CDR2 as YYNGEE. The CDR3 contains 15 residues. With 2 bases clipped from V and 1 base from J, the junction kept 4 bases outside the gene matches. The CDR3 loop reads CASSVGTGPQETQYF. CDR3 sequence (DNA): TGTGCCAGCAGCGTCGGGACAGGCCCCCAAGAGACCCAGTACTTC. Using reference TRBV9 and TRBJ2-5 for the parts outside the CDR3, the full variable domain is DSGVTQTPKHLITATGQRVTLRCSPRSGDLSVYWYQQSLDQGLQFLIQYYNGEERAKGNILERFSAQQFPDLHSELNLSSLELGDSALYFCASSVGTGPQETQYFGPGTRLLVL.

This clone came up a few times. The same CDR3 can be traced to other DNA sequences in this sample. This chain joins TRBV6-1 and TRBJ1-5; D is possibly TRBD1 (6 bases). The V gene lost 2 bases and the J gene lost 7 bases, with 9 bases spanning the gap. Germline assignment: CDR1 MNHNS and CDR2 SASEGT. The CDR3 totals 13 residues. CDR3 in amino acids: CASSERGNQPQHF. As DNA, the CDR3 is TGTGCCAGCAGTGAAAGGGGGAACCAGCCCCAGCATTTT.

The chain uses TRBV5-1 and TRBJ2-5; D is unresolved. The germline CDR1 and CDR2 sequences are SGHRS and YFSETQ. The length of the CDR3 is 11 residues. Trimming removed 4 bases from V and 3 bases from J, with 4 bases in between. In DNA, the CDR3 is TGCGCCAGCAGCGTAGAAGAGACCCAGTACTTC. Protein product: CASSVEETQYF.